This TCR beta chain is drawn from a study of T cells after yellow fever vaccination (dated by TCRdb to the late 2010s). For the study in its entirety: The SMART-Seq v4 Ultra Low Input RNA kit was used to prepare libraries from fractions with low cell numbers. To track T-cell clones before and after primary and booster YFV17D yellow fever vaccination, bulk TCR alpha and beta repertoires were sequenced longitudinally. Two healthy male donors made up the cohort, one aged 18 to 30 years and the other aged 30 to 40 years. Blood samples were taken at several timepoints before and after primary and secondary immunization, and bulk PBMC replicates and cell subsets were isolated. Here is what the overall study found, with its caveats: A small share of clonotypes occurred in both CD4 and CD8 compartments, likely arising from convergent recombination. Most clones expanded after primary vaccination were re-detected after the booster (almost 98% of CD4 and around 86% of CD8), suggesting broad memory maintenance. The secondary T-cell response was found to be weaker but faster than the primary response, with a peak reached on day 5 rather than on day 15. The study included only a couple of donors, which limits how far the findings can be generalized. Computational filtering was needed because FACS-sorted repertoires could contain abundant contaminating clonotypes from the bulk population.

Trimming accounts for 8 bases at V and 7 bases at J, while the number of junction bases matched to no gene is 8. According to the germline V gene, CDR1 reads SGHTA and CDR2 reads FQGTGA. Including cysteine and phenylalanine, the CDR3 has 13 amino acids. Only the CDR3 DNA is retained, 39 bases long and in frame from the first base. This clonotype was seen ten or more times. The antigen this receptor binds is unknown. Qualities for individual bases were not recorded, and no much larger clone is one base off. Synthesis of TCR cDNA relied on 5'RACE template switching, a step that introduced a universal primer site along with unique molecular identifiers. Priming for cDNA synthesis came from both the TCR alpha and TCR beta constant segments. Libraries were amplified in two PCR steps, with sample barcodes and sequencing adapters added in the second step. Sequencing of the libraries was done on either Illumina HiSeq 2500 (2x100 bp) or NovaSeq (2x150 bp). As for how the authors treated the data: MIGEC was used to demultiplex reads and collapse the reads into UMI consensus sequences, and MiXCR was used for V(D)J alignment. Vaccine-responding clonotypes were defined with edgeR using replicate PBMC samples, requiring FDR below 0.01 and a log2 fold change above 5 up to day 15. Bulk clonotypes were assigned CD4 or CD8 identity according to which sequenced CD4 or CD8 repertoire held them at higher abundance. Starting from the raw public reads, TCRdb applied fastp trimming at Q25, assembled clones with MiXCR and retained in-frame beta chains. Rows are combined by CDR3 protein, so each entry shows the most common genes and DNA. These V and J calls derive from TCRdb rather than the authors' analysis. The sample data list more than 250,000 distinct CDR3 sequences, and about 6.6% of these were observed just once. Jointly, the top ten make up roughly a sixth of the sample.

The treatment or condition label, as the study defines it: live attenuated yellow fever vaccine strain. At each blood-draw timepoint, two biological replicates of bulk PBMCs were collected. A standard Ficoll-Paque protocol was used to isolate PBMCs from peripheral blood. TriZol was used to extract RNA from bulk PBMCs, from CD4 and CD8 fractions, and from dextramer-positive and dextramer-negative fractions. This specimen consisted of PBMCs, obtained around 45 days after the first yellow fever vaccination. The V and J genes are TRBV7-3 and TRBJ2-1; 7 central bases correspond to TRBD1. The sequence came from a man between 18 and 29 years old who received the YFV17D yellow fever vaccine. The bases are TGTGCCAGCGGCTATACAGGGGAAAATGAGCAGTTCTTC. It is translated as CASGYTGENEQFF. Here the CDR3 is joined to the reference TRBV7-3 and TRBJ2-1 genes, and the full variable domain is: GAGVSQTPSNKVTEKGKYVELRCDPISGHTALYWYRQSLGQGPEFLIYFQGTGAADDSGLPNDRFFAVRPEGSVSTLKIQRTERGDSAVYLCASGYTGENEQFFGPGTRLTVL.